The 30 T cell receptor beta chains in this list originate from one sample, sequenced in a study of beta chain features in type 1 diabetes. Expressed TCRB transcripts were sequenced, since all the RNA that had been isolated was reverse transcribed. Method: immunoSEQ multiplex PCR; TCRdb's copy keeps in-frame clones and lacks some. The sample contains 200,000 to 300,000 clones, about 70% of which appear only once. The specimen sequenced was naive CD4+ T cells from blood. These receptors originate from a man between 25 and 39 years old in good health.

The chain carries TRBV7-2 and TRBJ2-3; possibly TRBD1 or TRBD2 for D (5 bases each). Trimming took 8 bases from V and 4 from J, leaving 19 bases between them. Germline values: CDR1 SGHTA, CDR2 FQGNSA. The CDR3 runs to 15 residues. The CDR3: CASLPDGAQADTQYF. The CDR3 DNA reads TGTGCCAGCCTCCCCGACGGGGCTCAGGCAGATACGCAGTATTTT.

CDR3 region: CASSELGQGAQSTEAFF. CDR3 in DNA: TGTGCCAGCAGTGAATTGGGACAGGGGGCGCAGAGCACTGAAGCTTTCTTT. V usage is TRBV25-1 and J usage is TRBJ1-1; 12 bases are shared with TRBD1. This CDR3 is built from 17 residues. Trimming cost V 1 base and J 4 bases; bases outside gene matches: 7. Germline CDR1 MGHDK, CDR2 SYGVNS.

The genes are TRBV4-3 and TRBJ2-5; 11 positions match TRBD1. The germline CDR1 and CDR2 sequences are LGHNA and YSLEER. This CDR3 has 16 amino acids. After removal of 4 bases from V and 5 bases from J, the junction contained 9 bases not matched to a gene. In nucleotides, the CDR3 is TGCGCCAGCAGCCCCGGAGGACAGGGGGCATCGGAGACCCAGTACTTC. It yields the protein CASSPGGQGASETQYF.

This clone was picked up one time. The chain joins TRBV11-2 to TRBJ2-3, with D perhaps assigned TRBD1 or TRBD2 (5 bases each). CDR3 length: 16 amino acids. Trimming cost V 1 base and J 4 bases, with 15 bases left between them. Germline assignment: CDR1 SGHAT and CDR2 FQNNGV. The CDR3 is CASSLVAPSGPDTQYF. The CDR3 DNA reads as TGTGCCAGCAGCTTAGTAGCGCCCTCGGGGCCAGATACGCAGTATTTT. The whole variable domain, filled in from reference TRBV11-2 and TRBJ2-3, reads EAGVAQSPRYKIIEKRQSVAFWCNPISGHATLYWYQQILGQGPKLLIQFQNNGVVDDSQLPKDRFSAERLKGVDSTLKIQPAKLEDSAVYLCASSLVAPSGPDTQYFGPGTRLTVL.

The J gene is TRBJ2-5, the V gene TRBV30; D not resolved. The CDR3 consists of 12 residues. Germline-derived CDR1 and CDR2 are GTSNPN and SVGIG (reference sequence). V lost 2 bases and J 0 bases, leaving 4 bases between the germline ends. CDR3 in DNA: TGTGCCTGGAGTTGGAACCAAGAGACCCAGTACTTC. It is translated as CAWSWNQETQYF.

The chain joins TRBV6-6 to TRBJ2-7, with 7 bases aligning to TRBD1. Trimming removed 4 bases from V and 0 bases from J; junction bases left unmatched: 9. Germline CDR1 reads MNHNY; CDR2 reads SVGAGI (reference sequence). The CDR3 loop spans 16 amino acids. The CDR3 region is CASSSAPGQFSYEQYF. The CDR3 region has the DNA TGTGCCAGCAGTTCCGCCCCGGGACAGTTCTCCTACGAGCAGTACTTC.

The V gene is TRBV29-1, the J gene TRBJ1-1, with D perhaps TRBD1 (6 bases). This CDR3 is built from 13 residues. Trimming took off 4 bases at V and 4 bases at J, with 13 bases between the two ends. The germline V gene encodes CDR1 SQVTM and CDR2 ANQGSEA. In DNA, the CDR3 is TGCAGCGTTGTGAGCAGAGGGGGCACTGAAGCTTTCTTT. This sequence encodes CSVVSRGGTEAFF.

The chain couples TRBV30 to TRBJ2-1; D is unclear. The CDR3 contains 11 residues. Germline-derived CDR1 and CDR2 are GTSNPN and SVGIG (reference sequence). V gave up 2 bases and J gave up 5 bases, with 4 bases separating them. The CDR3 DNA follows: TGTGCCTGGAGTACCCACAATGAGCAGTTCTTC. Its translation is CAWSTHNEQFF. Combining the CDR3 with reference TRBV30 and TRBJ2-1 gives the whole variable domain SQTIHQWPATLVQPVGSPLSLECTVEGTSNPNLYWYRQAAGRGLQLLFYSVGIGQISSEVPQNLSASRPQDRQFILSSKKLLLSDSGFYLCAWSTHNEQFFGPGTRLTVL.

The V gene is TRBV4-3, the J gene TRBJ2-1; D is perhaps TRBD2 (6 bases). V shed 3 bases and J shed 0 bases, with 15 bases lying between them. The V gene's germline CDR1 is LGHNA and CDR2 YSLEER. The CDR3 sequence is 17 residues long. In DNA form, the CDR3 reads TGCGCCAGCAGCCAGCACCACCGGGGGAGCTCCTACAATGAGCAGTTCTTC. Protein sequence: CASSQHHRGSSYNEQFF.

As regards this clone: Other nucleotide sequences in the sample specify the same CDR3. This chain links TRBV10-3 with TRBJ1-5; D perhaps matches TRBD1 (5 bases). V was trimmed by 0 bases and J by 7 bases, leaving 10 bases between them. CDR3 size: 14 residues. Germline CDR1 reads ENHRY; CDR2 reads SYGVKD. CDR3 nucleotide sequence: TGTGCCATCAGTGAGTCGCGAGGGGACCAGCCCCAGCATTTT. Encoded protein: CAISESRGDQPQHF.

The V and J genes are TRBV30 and TRBJ1-2, with D maybe TRBD1 (5 bases). Trimming pared 0 bases from V and 4 bases from J, leaving 12 bases between. The CDR3 runs to 14 residues. Germline-derived CDR1 and CDR2 are GTSNPN and SVGIG (reference sequence). CDR3 nucleotides: TGTGCCTGGAGTGTGGATGGGGCGATCTATGGCTACACCTTC. Protein product: CAWSVDGAIYGYTF.

This clone was picked up a small number of times. This chain connects TRBV30 to TRBJ1-5; TRBD1 might be the D (6 bases). Trimming cost V 0 bases and J 2 bases, with 8 bases left between them. The germline CDR1 and CDR2 sequences are GTSNPN and SVGIG (reference sequence). CDR3 length equals 14 residues. The CDR3 DNA sequence: TGTGCCTGGAGTGTCGAGGGGGGCAATCAGCCCCAGCATTTT. Its protein product is CAWSVEGGNQPQHF.

A few counts support this clone. The rearrangement uses TRBV5-1 and TRBJ2-1, with 7 bases that match TRBD1. The CDR3 sequence is 16 residues long. V lost 1 base, J lost 2 bases, and 6 bases stayed unmatched. Germline-derived CDR1 and CDR2 are SGHRS and YFSETQ. For the CDR3, the DNA is TGCGCCAGCAGCTTGCCCAAAGGGACAGCCTACAATGAGCAGTTCTTC. It translates to CASSLPKGTAYNEQFF.

This chain connects TRBV7-9 to TRBJ2-7; D may be TRBD2 (5 bases). Germline CDR1 SEHNR, CDR2 FQNEAQ (reference sequence). The CDR3 spans 14 residues. V was pared by 5 bases and J by 9 bases, with 20 bases between. CDR3 residues: CASSPVRERTGQYF. The CDR3 DNA reads TGTGCCAGCAGCCCAGTCCGGGAACGAACTGGGCAGTACTTC. The full variable domain, rest sourced from reference TRBV7-9 and TRBJ2-7, is DTGVSQNPRHKITKRGQNVTFRCDPISEHNRLYWYRQTLGQGPEFLTYFQNEAQLEKSRLLSDRFSAERPKGSFSTLEIQRTEQGDSAMYLCASSPVRERTGQYFGPGTRLTVT.

This clone was observed a handful of times. V gene TRBV7-2 combines with J gene TRBJ2-3; no firm D call. This CDR3 region has 11 residues. Germline CDR1 reads SGHTA; CDR2 reads FQGNSA. Trimming took off 5 bases at V and 1 base at J, with 1 base between the two ends. This chain's CDR3 is CASSRTDTQYF. The CDR3 nucleotides are TGTGCCAGCAGCCGCACAGATACGCAGTATTTT.

The V and J genes are TRBV10-3 and TRBJ2-5; 8 bases are a match to TRBD2. Losses at the gene ends were 2 bases for V and 1 base for J; bases not matched to a gene: 6. The V gene's germline CDR1 is ENHRY and CDR2 SYGVKD. This CDR3 is 16 amino acids long. The CDR3 is CAISEMASGLQETQYF. CDR3 nucleotides: TGTGCCATCAGTGAGATGGCTAGCGGGCTCCAAGAGACCCAGTACTTC.

This CDR3 reads CASSYSGSGIEQYF. CDR3 coding DNA: TGTGCCAGCAGTTACTCGGGTTCCGGGATCGAGCAGTACTTC. The chain couples TRBV6-5 to TRBJ2-7, with D possibly TRBD2 on 5 matching bases. V was trimmed by 0 bases and J by 6 bases, leaving 12 bases between them. CDR3 length: 14 residues. Germline loops: CDR1 MNHEY, CDR2 SVGAGI.

J is TRBJ2-1 and V is TRBV5-6, with D hard to call. Per the germline V gene, CDR1 is SGHDT and CDR2 is YYEEEE. Trimming left V 3 bases short and J 1 base short, with 5 bases between. This CDR3 comprises 13 residues. In DNA, the CDR3 is TGTGCCAGCAGCTGGGATTCCTACAATGAGCAGTTCTTC. Encoded protein: CASSWDSYNEQFF.

The rearrangement joins TRBV4-3 to TRBJ2-7; 13 positions agree with TRBD2. The germline CDR1 and CDR2 sequences are LGHNA and YSLEER. This CDR3 contains 18 residues. After removal of 4 bases from V and 1 base from J, the junction contained 10 bases not matched to a gene. CDR3 protein: CASSLYRTSGSESYEQYF. The CDR3 DNA sequence: TGCGCCAGCAGCCTATATCGGACTAGCGGGAGCGAGTCCTACGAGCAGTACTTC.

This sequence joins TRBV4-3 and TRBJ2-5; the D gene is possibly TRBD2 (5 bases). Germline V gene lookup returns CDR1 LGHNA and CDR2 YSLEER. The CDR3 is 15 residues long. Trimming stripped 0 bases from V and 5 bases from J, with 13 bases between. The CDR3 bases are TGCGCCAGCAGCCAAGACGCCAGGAGAGGGGAGACCCAGTACTTC. Translating it yields CASSQDARRGETQYF.

V usage is TRBV4-3 and J usage is TRBJ2-3; D gene unclear. CDR3 size: 13 residues. CDR1 and CDR2 (germline): LGHNA, YSLEER. The V end was cut by 3 bases, the J end by 3 bases, with 7 bases between. The DNA of the CDR3 is TGCGCCAGCAGCCAGCTCCTTACAGATACGCAGTATTTT. Encoded protein: CASSQLLTDTQYF.

This clone has a handful of counts. The V call is TRBV18, the J call TRBJ1-1, with D possibly being TRBD1 (6 bases). This CDR3 region has 13 residues. Between the trimmed V and J ends, which lost 5 bases and 2 bases, there was a span of 9 bases. Per the germline V gene, CDR1 is KGHSH and CDR2 is LQKENI. DNA of the CDR3: TGTGCCAGCTCAGGACAGAGAAACACTGAAGCTTTCTTT. Residues: CASSGQRNTEAFF.

This chain uses TRBV14 with TRBJ1-1; no clear D gene. CDR3 length equals 13 residues. Trimming pared 4 bases from V and 0 bases from J, leaving 6 bases between. From germline, CDR1 is SGHDN and CDR2 FVKESK. Here the CDR3 reads CASSRGMNTEAFF. CDR3 bases: TGTGCCAGCAGCCGAGGTATGAACACTGAAGCTTTCTTT.

The chain couples TRBV10-3 to TRBJ2-7; the match to TRBD2 covers 12 bases. This CDR3 is 15 amino acids long. Per germline, CDR1 ENHRY and CDR2 SYGVKD. The V gene end was trimmed by 6 bases and the J gene end by 0 bases; junction bases not matched to a gene: 3. The CDR3 DNA is TGTGCCATCAGCCCGGGACTAGCGGGCTCCTACGAGCAGTACTTC. As protein: CAISPGLAGSYEQYF.

V usage is TRBV6-5 and J usage is TRBJ2-3; no firm D call. V was pared by 10 bases and J by 6 bases, with 11 bases between. This CDR3 is 11 amino acids long. CDR1 and CDR2 from the germline V gene are MNHEY and SVGAGI. The CDR3 protein is CATVRSDTQYF. The CDR3 DNA is TGTGCCACCGTGCGCTCGGATACGCAGTATTTT.

The V and J genes are TRBV7-2 and TRBJ2-7, with TRBD2 identical over 15 bases. Per the germline V gene, CDR1 is SGHTA and CDR2 is FQGNSA. The CDR3 runs 16 residues. Trimming at V came to 5 bases and at J to 4 bases, leaving 6 bases not matched to a gene. The CDR3 bases are TGTGCCAGCAGCCCCGGGACTAGCGGGAGGCGGTACGAGCAGTACTTC. This translates into CASSPGTSGRRYEQYF.

This chain connects TRBV13 to TRBJ1-1; 10 bases match TRBD1. This CDR3 is 15 amino acids long. CDR1 is PRHDT, CDR2 FYEKMQ, per germline (reference sequence). The junction had 4 bases not matched to a gene; V was cut back by 1 base and J by 5 bases. CDR3 loop: CASSLAGTGVTEAFF. The DNA for the CDR3 is TGTGCCAGCAGCTTAGCCGGGACAGGGGTAACTGAAGCTTTCTTT. Looking up the rest from reference TRBV13 and TRBJ1-1 gives the full variable domain: AAGVIQSPRHLIKEKRETATLKCYPIPRHDTVYWYQQGPGQDPQFLISFYEKMQSDKGSIPDRFSAQQFSDYHSELNMSSLELGDSALYFCASSLAGTGVTEAFFGQGTRLTVV.

The chain joins TRBV30 to TRBJ1-2; 7 nucleotides align to TRBD1. Germline V CDR1 and CDR2: GTSNPN, SVGIG (reference sequence). This CDR3 has 14 residues. With 2 bases clipped from V and 8 bases from J, the junction kept 11 bases outside the gene matches. CDR3 DNA sequence: TGTGCCTGGAGTAATAGACAGGGAAGAGAGGGCTACACCTTC. Translation: CAWSNRQGREGYTF. The complete variable domain, with remaining parts taken from reference TRBV30 and TRBJ1-2, reads SQTIHQWPATLVQPVGSPLSLECTVEGTSNPNLYWYRQAAGRGLQLLFYSVGIGQISSEVPQNLSASRPQDRQFILSSKKLLLSDSGFYLCAWSNRQGREGYTFGSGTRLTVV.

In this sample, this clone turned up a few times. The chain uses TRBV30 and TRBJ2-1, with D hard to call. The CDR3 has 15 residues. V was trimmed by 2 bases and J by 5 bases, leaving 16 bases between them. Looked up from germline, CDR1 is GTSNPN and CDR2 is SVGIG (reference sequence). This CDR3 reads CAWSPRSALNNEQFF. CDR3 DNA sequence: TGTGCCTGGAGTCCTCGGTCCGCTTTAAACAATGAGCAGTTCTTC.

This chain connects TRBV7-2 to TRBJ2-1; 7 bases align to TRBD1. Germline values: CDR1 SGHTA, CDR2 FQGNSA. The V segment lost 5 bases and the J segment 2 bases; nucleotides outside the gene matches: 3. The CDR3 is 14 amino acids. This chain's CDR3 is CASSQGTAYNEQFF. DNA for the CDR3: TGTGCCAGCAGCCAGGGGACAGCCTACAATGAGCAGTTCTTC.